This TCR beta chain came from a study of T cell responses to AZD1222 COVID-19 vaccine. Overall study: Pooled in the analysis were second doses at about 4 or about 12 weeks.

Using immunoSEQ multiplex PCR, the repertoire was profiled, and TCRdb retains in-frame clones only, with some absent. The sample has roughly 83,000 clones, roughly 82% seen once. Study-wide findings and caveats: Scientists sampled the repertoires only once the peak T cell response had passed. Baseline seropositivity occurred in only six or seven AZD1222 recipients. With two AZD1222 doses given, Spike-specific TCR breadth and depth both rose.

V lost 5 bases, J lost 9 bases, and 12 bases stayed unmatched. This CDR3 spans 15 amino acids. CDR1 and CDR2 (germline): SGHTA, FQGNSA. Concerning this clone itself: No antigen is known for it.

The chain joins TRBV7-2 to TRBJ2-5; 10 nucleotides agree with TRBD1. The sample here was peripheral blood, taken on day 0 of AZD1222 vaccination. This TCR came from an adult in good health. CDR3 amino acids: CASSIGTGAGVAQYF. The CDR3 region has the DNA TGTGCCAGCAGCATCGGGACAGGGGCCGGCGTGGCCCAGTACTTC. The whole variable domain, remainder taken from reference TRBV7-2 and TRBJ2-5, is GAGVSQSPSNKVTEKGKDVELRCDPISGHTALYWYRQSLGQGLEFLIYFQGNSAPDKSGLPSDRFSAERTGGSVSTLTIQRTQQEDSAVYLCASSIGTGAGVAQYFGPGTRLLVL.